The clone carrying this T cell receptor beta chain was seen a few times. Its antigen is unknown. Germline CDR1 and CDR2: DFQATT and SNEGSKA (reference sequence). Germline trimming cut 1 base from V and 8 bases from J; bases unmatched to any gene: 7. The CDR3 is made up of 14 amino acids. The entry originates in a study of CD8 T cells in ankylosing spondylitis. General study findings and limits: Roughly eight highly homologous variants made up a TCR beta motif that seemed to typify ankylosing spondylitis blood.

TCRdb recomputed calls from the 5' RACE reads with MiXCR, one row per CDR3 protein. The data contain 350,000 to 450,000 distinct CDR3 sequences, about 25% of them seen just once; the ten biggest clones take up about 1%. This chain links TRBV20-1 with TRBJ2-3; 9 bases match TRBD2. What was sequenced was blood, either unsorted or a sorted T cell fraction (not recorded which). The source is a male donor with ankylosing spondylitis. The CDR3, as DNA: TGCAGTGCTAGAGCGGCGGGAGGGCACGTTACGCAGTATTTT. It codes for CSARAAGGHVTQYF.